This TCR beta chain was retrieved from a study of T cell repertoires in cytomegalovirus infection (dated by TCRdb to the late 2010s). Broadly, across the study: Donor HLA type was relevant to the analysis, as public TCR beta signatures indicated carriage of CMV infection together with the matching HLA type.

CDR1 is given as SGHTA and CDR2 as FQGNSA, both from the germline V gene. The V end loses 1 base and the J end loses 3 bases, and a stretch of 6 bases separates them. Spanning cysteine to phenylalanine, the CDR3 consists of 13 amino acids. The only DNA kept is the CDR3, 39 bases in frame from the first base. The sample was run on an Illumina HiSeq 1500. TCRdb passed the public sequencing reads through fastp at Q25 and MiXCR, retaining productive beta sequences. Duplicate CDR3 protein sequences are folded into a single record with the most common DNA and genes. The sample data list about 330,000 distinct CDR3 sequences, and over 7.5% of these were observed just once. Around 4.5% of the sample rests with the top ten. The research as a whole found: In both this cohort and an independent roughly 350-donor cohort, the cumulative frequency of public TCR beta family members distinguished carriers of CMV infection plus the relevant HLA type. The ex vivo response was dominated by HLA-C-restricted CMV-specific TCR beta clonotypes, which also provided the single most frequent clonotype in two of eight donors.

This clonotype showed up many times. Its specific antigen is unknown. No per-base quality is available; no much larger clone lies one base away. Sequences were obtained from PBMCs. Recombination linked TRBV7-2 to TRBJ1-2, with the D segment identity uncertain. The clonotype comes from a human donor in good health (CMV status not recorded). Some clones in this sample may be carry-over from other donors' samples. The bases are TGTGCCAGCAGCTTAGATCTAGACTATGGCTACACCTTC. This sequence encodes CASSLDLDYGYTF.